A single sample gave rise to the 25 T cell receptor beta chains below, sequenced in a study of regulatory T cells in long-lasting Graves disease. Arm-PCR of CDR3 regions and iRepertoire HTBI primers were the basis on which TCR beta libraries were built. TCRdb called the multiplex PCR reads again in MiXCR, with one record for every CDR3 protein. This sample carries about 240,000 distinct CDR3 sequences, around 21% of them seen once, and the ten largest clones take about 15%. Stated time point: newly diagnosed GD, antithyroid drugs for less than 3 months. Making the TCR library involved RNA that had been extracted from PBMCs. This specimen consisted of peripheral blood mononuclear cells (PBMCs), obtained at new diagnosis, from a patient treated with antithyroid drugs. Receptors were obtained from a female donor with Graves disease.

This clonotype has just one count. V gene TRBV7-9 combines with J gene TRBJ1-6, with unresolved D. There are 16 residues in the CDR3. The germline V and J ends were trimmed by 1 base and 7 bases, with 14 bases remaining between them. Germline CDR1 SEHNR, CDR2 FQNEAQ (reference sequence). The chain's CDR3 is CASSLVVGFGNSPLHF. CDR3 nucleotide sequence: TGTGCCAGCAGCTTAGTGGTGGGGTTTGGGAATTCACCCCTCCACTTT.

This chain links TRBV7-9 with TRBJ2-2; either TRBD1 or TRBD2 may supply D (5 bases each). V was cut by 3 bases and J by 6 bases, with 14 bases left in between. Per the germline V gene, CDR1 is SEHNR and CDR2 is FQNEAQ (reference sequence). The CDR3 is made up of 15 amino acids. The CDR3 bases are TGTGCCAGCAGCTTTCCATTTAGAGGGGCCGGGGAGCTGTTTTTT. This codes for CASSFPFRGAGELFF.

This clonotype was seen a handful of times. The chain uses TRBV12-3 or TRBV12-4 and TRBJ1-1; 10 bases are shared with TRBD1. With V trimmed by 7 bases and J by 11 bases, 13 bases remained unmatched. The CDR3 length is 14 residues. CDR3 coding DNA: TGTGCCAGCAACTTAAGACAGGGGGCGTTAGGGGCTTTCTTT. This sequence encodes CASNLRQGALGAFF.

On this clonotype: The junction does not match germline at one end; this may be a read error. The chain employs TRBV6-1 and TRBJ2-2, with D unclear. Germline CDR1 MNHNS, CDR2 SASEGT. CDR3 length equals 14 residues. Here the CDR3 DNA reads TGTGCCAGCAGCGAAGGGCTCTACACCGGGGAGCTGTTTTTT. Protein: CASSEGLYTGELFF.

This clonotype was observed at least ten times. The chain combines TRBV27 with TRBJ2-7; 10 nucleotides agree with TRBD2. This CDR3 has 14 residues. V dropped 2 bases and J dropped 4; count of bases not matched to a gene: 2. The germline V gene encodes CDR1 MNHEY and CDR2 SMNVEV (reference sequence). CDR3 protein: CASSLVAGGYEQYF. Written as DNA, the CDR3 is TGTGCCAGCAGTTTAGTAGCGGGAGGTTACGAGCAGTACTTC.

This clonotype was counted ten times or more. V gene TRBV4-2 combines with J gene TRBJ2-5; D is possibly TRBD1 or TRBD2 (5 bases each). The CDR3 sequence is 15 residues long. V was cut by 3 bases and J by 2 bases, with 13 bases left in between. Germline CDR1 LGHNA, CDR2 YNFKEQ. CDR3 coding DNA: TGTGCCAGCAGCCAGGGGACCGCCGGTCAAGAGACCCAGTACTTC. Its protein is CASSQGTAGQETQYF.

On this clonotype: Germline is not matched at one junction end, which may reflect a read error. This chain connects TRBV12-3 or TRBV12-4 to TRBJ1-1; no reliable D call. The CDR3 loop spans 13 amino acids. CDR3: CASPHQVNTEAFF. The CDR3 nucleotides read TGCGCCAGCCCACATCAGGTGAACACTGAAGCTTTCTTT.

In this sample, this clonotype turned up many times. The rearrangement links TRBV24-1 to TRBJ2-1; D is unresolved. This CDR3 region has 12 residues. V was shortened by 1 base and J by 7 bases, with 4 bases between the two germline ends. Germline V lookup: CDR1 KGHDR, CDR2 SFDVKD. Here the CDR3 reads CATSDFINEQFF. The CDR3 nucleotides read TGTGCCACCAGTGATTTTATAAATGAGCAGTTCTTC.

This clonotype occurred many times. The gene calls are TRBV7-2 and TRBJ1-2; maybe TRBD1 (6 bases). The CDR3 has 13 residues. The germline V gene encodes CDR1 SGHTA and CDR2 FQGNSA. Trimming removed 5 bases from V and 8 bases from J, with 15 bases in between. The CDR3 loop is CASSLQGTGGYTF. The CDR3 DNA sequence: TGTGCCAGCAGCCTGCAGGGGACGGGAGGCTACACCTTC.

The sample holds many counts of this clonotype. The J gene is TRBJ1-3, the V gene TRBV28, with D tentatively TRBD1 (5 bases). Germline CDR1 MDHEN, CDR2 SYDVKM. Trimming took 3 bases from V and 0 from J, leaving 21 bases between them. There are 19 residues in the CDR3. CDR3 protein: CASSFPFVRGGDSGNTIYF. The CDR3, as DNA: TGTGCCAGCAGTTTCCCATTTGTACGTGGGGGGGACTCTGGAAACACCATATATTTT.

The chain employs TRBV4-1 and TRBJ2-3, with 13 bases lining up with TRBD2. This CDR3 has 15 residues. After removal of 1 base from V and 7 bases from J, the junction contained 2 bases not matched to a gene. From germline, CDR1 is MGHRA and CDR2 YSYEKL. CDR3 nucleotides: TGCGCCAGCAGCCAAGGGGGACTAGCGGGGAATACGCAGTATTTT. Translation: CASSQGGLAGNTQYF.

This clonotype was found many times. The chain carries TRBV6-2 or TRBV6-3 and TRBJ1-6, with 7 bases fitting TRBD1. Per the germline V gene, CDR1 is MNHEY and CDR2 is SVGEGT. V lost 6 bases and J lost 8; bases outside the gene matches: 7. The CDR3 runs to 14 residues. CDR3 in DNA: TGTGCCAGCAGCACGACAGGGACGCATTCACCCCTCCACTTT. Translating it yields CASSTTGTHSPLHF.

At least ten counts were recorded for this clonotype. J is TRBJ2-3 and V is TRBV7-9; D call uncertain. Germline V CDR1 and CDR2: SEHNR, FQNEAQ (reference sequence). The CDR3 totals 15 residues. V was clipped by 4 bases and J by 0 bases, with 11 bases between them. The DNA for the CDR3 is TGTGCCAGCAGCTCAATAGCTATTAGCACAGATACGCAGTATTTT. Its protein product is CASSSIAISTDTQYF.

This clonotype has a count of ten or more. The chain links TRBV2 to TRBJ2-5, with 7 bases aligning to TRBD2. CDR3 length equals 13 residues. Trimming took 7 bases from V and 2 from J; bases not matched to a gene: 4. Germline CDR1 is SNHLY and CDR2 is FYNNEI. In DNA, the CDR3 is TGTGCCAGCACGGCGGGGGAACAAGAGACCCAGTACTTC. Translation: CASTAGEQETQYF.

This clonotype was counted a few times. J is TRBJ2-1 and V is TRBV27; tentatively, D is TRBD1 (5 bases). Germline values: CDR1 MNHEY, CDR2 SMNVEV (reference sequence). Trimming shortened V by 1 base and J by 1 base, and 14 bases separated the two germline ends. The CDR3 runs 17 residues. CDR3 nucleotides: TGTGCCAGCAGTTTATATATTGGGGCGCCGTCCTACAATGAGCAGTTCTTC. Its translation: CASSLYIGAPSYNEQFF.

The table lists this clonotype with many counts. The J gene is TRBJ2-3, the V gene TRBV6-2 or TRBV6-3; D perhaps matches TRBD2 (6 bases). Germline assignment: CDR1 MNHEY and CDR2 SVGEGT. This CDR3 is built from 14 residues. Deletions cut 8 bases from V and 4 bases from J, with 16 bases between. The CDR3 region has the DNA TGTGCCAGCGGGAGGCCCAAAGAGGCAGATACGCAGTATTTT. This sequence encodes CASGRPKEADTQYF.

This clonotype was seen only a few times. One end of the junction is discordant with germline, which a read error may explain. The gene calls are TRBV28 and TRBJ1-2, with D perhaps TRBD1 (5 bases). Germline CDR1 reads MDHEN; CDR2 reads SYDVKM. The CDR3 loop spans 14 amino acids. The CDR3: CASSGHRSFWGCTF. The DNA of the CDR3 is TGTGCCAGCAGTGGTCATAGGAGCTTCTGGGGCTGCACCTTC.

This clonotype was seen ten or more times. This chain connects TRBV18 to TRBJ2-7; 8 bases are a match to TRBD1. Germline V gene data show CDR1 as KGHSH and CDR2 as LQKENI. Losses at the gene ends were 3 bases for V and 6 bases for J; bases not matched to a gene: 4. CDR3 length: 13 residues. CDR3 loop: CASSPTGAAEQYF. Here the CDR3 DNA reads TGTGCCAGCTCACCGACAGGGGCGGCCGAGCAGTACTTC.

This clonotype occurred a few times. The V and J genes are TRBV10-3 and TRBJ2-2; D possibly uses TRBD1 or TRBD2 (5 bases each). This CDR3 spans 15 amino acids. CDR1 ENHRY and CDR2 SYGVKD come from the germline V gene. Trimming shortened V by 3 bases and J by 6 bases, and 14 bases separated the two germline ends. CDR3 sequence: CAISDPREAAGELFF. In nucleotides, the CDR3 is TGTGCCATCAGTGACCCCAGGGAAGCGGCCGGGGAGCTGTTTTTT.

In its sample, this clonotype was seen many times. The rearrangement links TRBV3-1 to TRBJ1-5; D is unclear. V lost 4 bases to trimming and J lost 9 bases, with 16 bases between them. From germline, CDR1 is LGHDT and CDR2 YNNKEL (reference sequence). The CDR3 loop spans 14 amino acids. The CDR3: CASSLDSRQGPQHF. In nucleotides, the CDR3 is TGTGCCAGCAGCCTAGACTCCCGCCAAGGGCCCCAGCATTTT.

This clonotype was seen repeatedly, ten times or more. The chain carries TRBV7-2 and TRBJ2-1, with 14 bases identical to TRBD2. Losses at the gene ends were 5 bases for V and 6 bases for J; bases not matched to a gene: 3. The germline V gene encodes CDR1 SGHTA and CDR2 FQGNSA. This CDR3 is built from 15 residues. In DNA, the CDR3 is TGTGCCAGCAGCAAGGGACTAGCGGGAGCCAATGAGCAGTTCTTC. Protein: CASSKGLAGANEQFF. The full variable domain, completed using reference TRBV7-2 and TRBJ2-1, is GAGVSQSPSNKVTEKGKDVELRCDPISGHTALYWYRQSLGQGLEFLIYFQGNSAPDKSGLPSDRFSAERTGGSVSTLTIQRTQQEDSAVYLCASSKGLAGANEQFFGPGTRLTVL.

This clonotype was recorded a few times. The chain has TRBV29-1 and TRBJ2-5; D possibly corresponds to TRBD2 (6 bases). CDR1 is SQVTM and CDR2 is ANQGSEA in the germline V gene. Trimming removed 0 bases from V and 7 bases from J, with 12 bases in between. CDR3 length: 13 amino acids. The CDR3 DNA reads TGCAGCGTTGAAGATCATCCGGGAGTGACCCAGTACTTC. It translates to CSVEDHPGVTQYF.

The genes are TRBV14 and TRBJ1-6; no clear D. Deletions cut 2 bases from V and 10 bases from J, with 15 bases between. The CDR3 loop spans 15 amino acids. From germline, CDR1 is SGHDN and CDR2 FVKESK. The CDR3 reads CASSQKDGRRSPLHF. The DNA for the CDR3 is TGTGCCAGCAGCCAAAAGGACGGCCGACGGTCACCCCTCCACTTT.

This clonotype has ten or more counts. The rearrangement links TRBV27 to TRBJ2-3; the match to TRBD2 covers 11 bases. The CDR3 extends over 19 amino acids. Germline trimming cut 5 bases from V and 0 bases from J; bases unmatched to any gene: 13. The germline V gene has CDR1 MNHEY and CDR2 SMNVEV (reference sequence). CDR3 nucleotides: TGTGCCAGCAGTCCAAGGGGACTAGCGGTTCCCTCTAGCACAGATACGCAGTATTTT. Translation gives CASSPRGLAVPSSTDTQYF.

This clonotype was counted a single time. It differs at one base from a far larger clone, so likely a read error. V usage is TRBV12-3 or TRBV12-4 and J usage is TRBJ2-5; 9 nucleotides match TRBD2. This CDR3 spans 16 amino acids. CDR3 in DNA: TGTGCCACCAGTGATTTCAGGCGGGAGGGCGGGGAGACCCAGTACTTC. Translating gives CATSDFRREGGETQYF.